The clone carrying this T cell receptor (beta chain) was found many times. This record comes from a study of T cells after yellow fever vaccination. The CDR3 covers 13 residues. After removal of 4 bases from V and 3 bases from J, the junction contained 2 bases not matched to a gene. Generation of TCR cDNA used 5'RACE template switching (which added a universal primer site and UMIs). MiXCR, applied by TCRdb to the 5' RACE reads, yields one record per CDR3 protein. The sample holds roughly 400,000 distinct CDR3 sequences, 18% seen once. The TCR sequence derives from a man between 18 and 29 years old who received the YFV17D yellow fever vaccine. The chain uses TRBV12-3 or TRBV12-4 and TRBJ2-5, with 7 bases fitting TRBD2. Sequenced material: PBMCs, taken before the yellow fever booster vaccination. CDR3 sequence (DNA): TGTGCCAGCAGTTCCGGGACTAAAGAGACCCAGTACTTC. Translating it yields CASSSGTKETQYF.